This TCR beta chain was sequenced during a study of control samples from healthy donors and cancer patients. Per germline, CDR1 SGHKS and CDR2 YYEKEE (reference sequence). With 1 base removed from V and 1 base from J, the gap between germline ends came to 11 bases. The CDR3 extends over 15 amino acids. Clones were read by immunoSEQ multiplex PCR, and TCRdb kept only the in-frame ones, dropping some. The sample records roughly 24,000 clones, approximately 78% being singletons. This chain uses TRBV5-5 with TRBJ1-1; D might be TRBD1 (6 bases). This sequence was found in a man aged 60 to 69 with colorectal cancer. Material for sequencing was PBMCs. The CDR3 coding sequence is TGTGCCAGCAGCTTGTGGGGGACATCGAACACTGAAGCTTTCTTT. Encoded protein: CASSLWGTSNTEAFF.